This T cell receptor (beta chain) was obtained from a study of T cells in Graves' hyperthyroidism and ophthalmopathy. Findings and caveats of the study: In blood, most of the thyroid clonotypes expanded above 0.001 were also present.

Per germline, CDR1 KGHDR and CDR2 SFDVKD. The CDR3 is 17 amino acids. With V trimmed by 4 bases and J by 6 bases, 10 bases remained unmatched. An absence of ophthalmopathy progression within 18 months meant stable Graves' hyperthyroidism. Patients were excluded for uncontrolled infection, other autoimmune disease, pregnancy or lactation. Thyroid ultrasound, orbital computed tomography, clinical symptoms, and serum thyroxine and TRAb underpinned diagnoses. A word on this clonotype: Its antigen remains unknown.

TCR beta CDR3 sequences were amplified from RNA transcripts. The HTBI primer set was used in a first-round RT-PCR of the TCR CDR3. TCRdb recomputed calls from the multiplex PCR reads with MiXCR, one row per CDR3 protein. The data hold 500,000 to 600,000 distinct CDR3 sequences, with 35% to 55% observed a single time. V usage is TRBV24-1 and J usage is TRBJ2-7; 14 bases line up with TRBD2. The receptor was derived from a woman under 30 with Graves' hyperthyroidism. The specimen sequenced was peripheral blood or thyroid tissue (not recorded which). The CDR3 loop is CATSDRGTSGSPSEQYF. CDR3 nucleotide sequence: TGTGCCACCAGTGACCGCGGGACTAGCGGGAGTCCCAGCGAGCAGTACTTC.